This is a list of T cell receptor beta chains from one sample in a study of blood T cell repertoires in COVID-19. Assay used: immunoSEQ multiplex PCR; TCRdb lists only in-frame clones, some missing. The top ten hold approximately 10% of the sample, which has about 46,000 clones, under 90% seen once. Input material: peripheral blood. The receptor source for this set is a man in his fifties or sixties with acute or convalescent COVID-19. Both conserved end residues are part of each CDR3. Size tells how often a clone was seen (once, few, many) or the class of an expanded clone, and some rows leave it out.

TRBV6-2/TRBV6-3,few,TRBJ1-5,CASSFRQTSNQPQHF
TRBV5-1,NA,TRBJ2-7,CASSLEAGARMQYF
TRBV7-3,NA,TRBJ1-1,CASSLTGQSTEAFF
TRBV7-8,NA,TRBJ1-5,CASSDRGVQPQHF
TRBV3-1/TRBV3-2,NA,TRBJ1-5,CASSRGQGVSNQPQHF
TRBV30,NA,TRBJ1-2,CAWFPRDTARGYTF
TRBV10-3,NA,TRBJ1-2,CAISEGTGGPTF
TRBV18,NA,TRBJ2-5,CASSPPVQGIEETQYF
TRBV11-3,NA,TRBJ2-5,CASSTLAGETQYF
TRBV19,NA,TRBJ1-2,CASSMRAQPLMAYGYTF
TRBV6-5,NA,TRBJ1-2,CASTGQGINYGYTF
TRBV25-1,NA,TRBJ1-2,CASSRGGVGGYTF
TRBV5-1,NA,TRBJ1-1,CASRYAGVHTEAFF
TRBV3-1/TRBV3-2,NA,TRBJ1-2,CASSEGRNYGYTF
TRBV4-1,NA,TRBJ1-6,CASSPQVQAMNSPLHF
TRBV2,NA,TRBJ1-5,CASSDGDSNQPQHF
TRBV6-5,NA,TRBJ2-7,CASRYSGNGYEQYF
TRBV10-2,once,TRBJ2-1,CASSLTSGGLGEQFF
TRBV30,NA,TRBJ2-3,CAWATGKRRTDTQYF
TRBV19,NA,TRBJ1-3,CASGPSGGNTIYF
TRBV19,NA,TRBJ1-2,CASSPQGAYGYTF
TRBV7-8,few,TRBJ1-5,CASSLDRTGVYSNQPQHF
TRBV25-1,once,TRBJ1-6,CASTLGDSPLHF
TRBV29-1,NA,TRBJ2-2,CSAQGLGNTGELFF
TRBV14,NA,TRBJ1-1,CASSQVAGGEAEAFF
TRBV5-1,NA,TRBJ1-6,CASSLDAGQVNNSPLHF
TRBV4-1,NA,TRBJ1-2,CASSQDWRNYGYTF
TRBV9,NA,TRBJ1-3,CASSVQGASGNTIYF
TRBV19,NA,TRBJ2-1,CASSSKGAREQFF
TRBV10-3,once,TRBJ2-1,CAISNPQANEQFF
TRBV4-3,once,TRBJ1-1,CASSHGQNTEAFF
TRBV19,NA,TRBJ1-1,CASSHRGPNTEAFF
TRBV4-3,few,TRBJ1-2,CASSQDKEGRIYYGYTF
TRBV19,NA,TRBJ2-7,CASSMVAGGTYEQYF
TRBV5-4,NA,TRBJ2-7,CASRVSGGHEQYF
TRBV7-3,NA,TRBJ2-3,CASSLDTLSTDTQYF
TRBV7-2,once,TRBJ1-5,CASSSGDRALNQPQHF
TRBV5-1,NA,TRBJ2-1,CASSSFDWNNEQFF
TRBV7-2,NA,TRBJ2-1,CASSLVTSGEVIFF
TRBV10-3,NA,TRBJ1-1,CAISGRSNTEAFF
TRBV5-1,NA,TRBJ1-2,CASSLGDIYGYTF
TRBV4-3,NA,TRBJ2-7,CASGSRGGSYEQYF
TRBV27,NA,TRBJ2-7,CASSYRGPYEQYF
TRBV7-3,NA,TRBJ1-1,CASSSSQGPGTEAFF
TRBV7-9,NA,TRBJ2-7,CASSLGQGLNEQYF
TRBV6-5,once,TRBJ2-1,CASSYSGGGYNEQFF
TRBV27,NA,TRBJ1-1,CASSLQVNTEAFF
TRBV5-1,NA,TRBJ1-1,CASKGEGGRTEAFF
TRBV29-1,NA,TRBJ2-2,CSVEGTGYTGELFF
TRBV2,few,TRBJ1-2,CASSEWAGAPANYGYTF
TRBV27,once,TRBJ1-2,CASSPGSANYGYTF
TRBV19,NA,TRBJ1-2,CASSPVGRGANYGYTF
TRBV7-9,NA,TRBJ1-1,CASSLVTGGYTEAFF
TRBV2,NA,TRBJ2-1,CASSPTTSGVGNEQFF
TRBV4-1,NA,TRBJ1-6,CASSQATGSGSPLHF
TRBV5-6,NA,TRBJ1-2,CASSFKTGFDYGYTF
TRBV12-3/TRBV12-4,NA,TRBJ2-3,CASSSGFPDTQYF
TRBV7-2,once,TRBJ1-4,CASSRGRTAGEKLFF
TRBV30,once,TRBJ1-3,CAWTKGQGRGNTIYF